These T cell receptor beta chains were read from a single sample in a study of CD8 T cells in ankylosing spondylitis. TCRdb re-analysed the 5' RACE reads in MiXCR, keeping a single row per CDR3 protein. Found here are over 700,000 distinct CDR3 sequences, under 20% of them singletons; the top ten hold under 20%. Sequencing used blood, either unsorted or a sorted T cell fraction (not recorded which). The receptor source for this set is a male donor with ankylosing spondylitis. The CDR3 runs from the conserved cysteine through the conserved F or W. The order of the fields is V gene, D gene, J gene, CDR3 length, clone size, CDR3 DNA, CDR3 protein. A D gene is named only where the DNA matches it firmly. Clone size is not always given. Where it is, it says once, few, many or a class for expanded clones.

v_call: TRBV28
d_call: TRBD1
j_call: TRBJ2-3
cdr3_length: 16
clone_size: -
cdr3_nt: TGTGCCAGCAGTTCCCCGGGACAGGGGGCCACAGATACGCAGTATTTT
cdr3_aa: CASSSPGQGATDTQYF

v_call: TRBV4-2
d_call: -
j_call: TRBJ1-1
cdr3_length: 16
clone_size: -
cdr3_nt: TGTGCCAGCAGCCAGCCCGGGGGCGGTGGGGCCACTGAAGCTTTCTTT
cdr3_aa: CASSQPGGGGATEAFF

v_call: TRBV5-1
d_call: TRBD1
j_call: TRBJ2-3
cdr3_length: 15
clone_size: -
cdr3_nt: TGCGCCAGCAGCGATCGACAGGGGAACACAGATACGCAGTATTTT
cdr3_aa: CASSDRQGNTDTQYF

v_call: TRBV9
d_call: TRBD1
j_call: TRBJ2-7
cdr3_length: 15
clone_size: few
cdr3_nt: TGTGCCAGCAGCGTCTTGGGACAGGGGGCGACCGAGCAGTACTTC
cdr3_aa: CASSVLGQGATEQYF

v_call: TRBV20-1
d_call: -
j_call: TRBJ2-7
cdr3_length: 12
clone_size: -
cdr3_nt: TGCAGTGCTAGAAGTCACTTTGGGGAGCAGTACTTC
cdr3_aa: CSARSHFGEQYF

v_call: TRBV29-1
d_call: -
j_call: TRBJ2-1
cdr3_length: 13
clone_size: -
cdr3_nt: TGCAGCGTTCTTATGACAGAATACAATGAGCAGTTCTTC
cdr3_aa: CSVLMTEYNEQFF

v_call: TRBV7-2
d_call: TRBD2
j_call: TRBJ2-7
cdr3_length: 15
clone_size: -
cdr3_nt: TGTGCCAGCAGCTTCCAGCGGGAACGATCCTACGAGCAGTACTTC
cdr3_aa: CASSFQRERSYEQYF

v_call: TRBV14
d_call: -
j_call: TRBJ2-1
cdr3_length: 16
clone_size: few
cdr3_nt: TGTGCCAGCAGCCAACGACTCCCGAGCTCCTACAATGAGCAGTTCTTC
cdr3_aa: CASSQRLPSSYNEQFF

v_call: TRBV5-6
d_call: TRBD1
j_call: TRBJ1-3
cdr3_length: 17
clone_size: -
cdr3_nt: TGTGCCAGCAGCTTAAGGACAGGAGGGAGCTCTGGAAACACCATATATTTT
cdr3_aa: CASSLRTGGSSGNTIYF

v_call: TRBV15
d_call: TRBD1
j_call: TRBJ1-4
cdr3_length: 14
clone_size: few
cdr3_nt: TGTGCCACCAGCAGGGACAGGATTAATGAAAAACTGTTTTTT
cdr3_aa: CATSRDRINEKLFF

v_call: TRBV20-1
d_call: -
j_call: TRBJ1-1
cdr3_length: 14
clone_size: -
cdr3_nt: TGCAGTGCTATAAGTGGTTGGCAGCTCACTGAAGCTTTCTTT
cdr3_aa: CSAISGWQLTEAFF

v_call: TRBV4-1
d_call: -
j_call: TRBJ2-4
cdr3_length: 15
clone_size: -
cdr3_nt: TGCGCCAGCAGCCAAGGGTGGTCCTGGGAAAACATTCAGTACTTC
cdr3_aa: CASSQGWSWENIQYF

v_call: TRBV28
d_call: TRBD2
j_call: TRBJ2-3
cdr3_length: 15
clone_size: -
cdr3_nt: TGTGCCAGCAGTTTCTCGGGAGGGCGCACAGATACGCAGTATTTT
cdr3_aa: CASSFSGGRTDTQYF

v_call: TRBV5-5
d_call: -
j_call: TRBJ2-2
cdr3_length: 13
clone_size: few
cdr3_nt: TGTGCCAGCAGCTTGGGGCTGAAGGGGGAGCTGTTTTTT
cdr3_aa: CASSLGLKGELFF

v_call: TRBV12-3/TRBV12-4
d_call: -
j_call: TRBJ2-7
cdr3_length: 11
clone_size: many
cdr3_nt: TGTGCCAGCGCGGGTCCCTACGAGCAGTACTTC
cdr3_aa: CASAGPYEQYF